A selection of T cell receptor beta chains follows, all from one sample in a study of control samples from healthy donors and cancer patients. Only in-frame clones appear in the TCRdb table, and some are missing; sequencing was by immunoSEQ multiplex PCR. The sample gives 90,000 to 100,000 clones, around three quarters of which show up once; roughly a tenth is in the top ten. Sequencing was performed on blood. The receptors were gathered from a woman under 40 in good health. CDR3s include the opening cysteine and the closing phenylalanine or tryptophan. D genes are given only for firm matches. Clone size is stated in some rows and not others, as once, few, many or a class when expanded.

v_gene	j_gene	d_gene	abundance	CDR3aa	CDR3nt
TRBV16	TRBJ2-7	NA	NA	CASSLGLENEQYF	TGTGCCAGCAGCCTCGGATTGGAGAACGAGCAGTACTTC
TRBV19	TRBJ2-4	TRBD2	NA	CASSLSGDKNIQYF	TGTGCCAGTAGTCTTAGCGGGGATAAAAACATTCAGTACTTC
TRBV19	TRBJ1-5	TRBD1	NA	CASSPDRVGQPQHF	TGTGCCAGTAGCCCCGACAGGGTTGGTCAGCCCCAGCATTTT
TRBV6-4	TRBJ2-3	NA	NA	CASSTGRRNTDTQYF	TGTGCCAGCAGTACAGGAAGGCGAAACACAGATACGCAGTATTTT
TRBV5-4	TRBJ2-3	TRBD2	NA	CASSLDRRGGLADTQYF	TGTGCCAGCAGCTTGGATCGGCGGGGGGGCCTGGCAGATACGCAGTATTTT
TRBV27	TRBJ1-2	NA	NA	CASSLSSKNYGYTF	TGTGCCAGCAGTTTATCGTCCAAAAACTATGGCTACACCTTC
TRBV5-4	TRBJ1-2	NA	NA	CASSFGSGRVYGYTF	TGTGCCAGCAGCTTTGGTAGCGGCAGGGTCTATGGCTACACCTTC
TRBV24-1	TRBJ2-3	TRBD1	NA	CATSDLGQGVSDTQYF	TGTGCCACCAGTGATTTAGGGCAGGGGGTCTCAGATACGCAGTATTTT
TRBV24-1	TRBJ2-5	NA	once	CATMGIQETQYF	TGTGCCACCATGGGGATTCAAGAGACCCAGTACTTC
TRBV7-2	TRBJ2-1	TRBD2	few	CASSLSTSGGLGGYNEQFF	TGTGCCAGCAGCTTATCGACTAGCGGGGGTTTAGGGGGCTACAATGAGCAGTTCTTC
TRBV9	TRBJ2-1	TRBD2	NA	CASSPRLAGYNEQFF	TGTGCCAGCAGCCCTAGACTAGCGGGGTACAATGAGCAGTTCTTC
TRBV6-5	TRBJ1-6	TRBD1	NA	CASQDRAYNSPLHF	TGTGCCAGCCAGGACAGGGCCTATAATTCACCCCTCCACTTT
TRBV6-5	TRBJ2-7	NA	NA	CASSRDNSYEQYF	TGTGCCAGCAGCCGGGACAATTCCTACGAGCAGTACTTC
TRBV10-3	TRBJ2-3	TRBD2	few	CAISELAGVYTQYF	TGTGCCATCAGTGAGCTAGCGGGGGTTTATACGCAGTATTTT
TRBV5-1	TRBJ1-1	NA	NA	CASSWSTGSPEAFF	TGCGCCAGCAGCTGGAGTACAGGTTCCCCTGAAGCTTTCTTT
TRBV7-8	TRBJ2-7	TRBD2	few	CAVASGGASSYEQYF	TGTGCAGTGGCTAGCGGGGGGGCTAGCTCCTACGAGCAGTACTTC
TRBV9	TRBJ2-7	NA	NA	CASSVDRAGNSYEQYF	TGTGCCAGCAGCGTAGATCGTGCGGGGAATTCCTACGAGCAGTACTTC
TRBV19	TRBJ2-1	NA	once	CASSNRRWHNEQFF	TGTGCCAGTAGCAACAGACGCTGGCACAATGAGCAGTTCTTC
TRBV6-5	TRBJ1-5	NA	NA	CASRPNSNQPQHF	TGTGCCAGCAGACCCAATAGCAATCAGCCCCAGCATTTT
TRBV19	TRBJ1-2	NA	few	CASSSRDTDYGYTF	TGTGCCAGTAGTTCAAGGGACACCGACTATGGCTACACCTTC
TRBV11-2	TRBJ2-1	NA	NA	CASSIYRVGEQFF	TGTGCCAGCAGCATATACAGGGTTGGTGAGCAGTTCTTC